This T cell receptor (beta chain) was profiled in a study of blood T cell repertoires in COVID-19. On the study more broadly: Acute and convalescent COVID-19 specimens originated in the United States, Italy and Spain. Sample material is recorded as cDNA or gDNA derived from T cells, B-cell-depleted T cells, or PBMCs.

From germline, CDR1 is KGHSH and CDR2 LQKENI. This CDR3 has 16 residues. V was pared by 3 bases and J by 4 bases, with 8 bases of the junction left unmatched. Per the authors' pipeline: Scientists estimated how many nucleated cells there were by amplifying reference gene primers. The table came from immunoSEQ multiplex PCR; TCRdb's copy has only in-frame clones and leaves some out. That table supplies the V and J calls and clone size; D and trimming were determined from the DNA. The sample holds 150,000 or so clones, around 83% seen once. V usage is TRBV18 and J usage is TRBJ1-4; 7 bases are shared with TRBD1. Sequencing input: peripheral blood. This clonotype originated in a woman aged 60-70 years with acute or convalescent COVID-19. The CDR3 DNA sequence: TGTGCCAGCTCACCCTTTTCAGGGGGAGTTAATGAAAAACTGTTTTTT. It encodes CASSPFSGGVNEKLFF.